This T cell receptor (beta chain) was recorded in a study of T cells in Graves' hyperthyroidism and ophthalmopathy. Findings and caveats of the study: Among clonotypes expanded in thyroid above 0.001, most were also found in blood. Progression to ophthalmopathy was predicted a median of roughly 6.6 months early.

Uncontrolled infection, other autoimmune disease, pregnancy and lactation each barred patients from inclusion. Diagnosis relied on clinical symptoms, serum thyroxine and TRAb, thyroid ultrasound and orbital computed tomography. As to this clonotype: Its cognate antigen is unknown.

Germline V gene lookup returns CDR1 KGHDR and CDR2 SFDVKD. Germline trimming cut 3 bases from V and 9 bases from J; bases unmatched to any gene: 4. CDR3 length: 14 amino acids. Amplified TCR beta CDR3 regions came from RNA transcripts. The HTBI primer set served for first-round RT-PCR of the TCR CDR3. One entry per CDR3 protein, called by TCRdb with MiXCR from the multiplex PCR reads. The top ten clones hold 35% to 50% of a sample with roughly 500,000 distinct CDR3 sequences, 46% of them seen once. The material sequenced was peripheral blood or thyroid tissue (not recorded which). The gene calls are TRBV24-1 and TRBJ2-1, with 10 nucleotides matching TRBD1. The TCR originated in an adult woman with Graves' disease, either hyperthyroidism or ophthalmopathy (not recorded which). CDR3 loop: CATSDDGTGVEQFF. As DNA, the CDR3 is TGTGCCACCAGTGATGACGGGACAGGGGTTGAGCAGTTCTTC.